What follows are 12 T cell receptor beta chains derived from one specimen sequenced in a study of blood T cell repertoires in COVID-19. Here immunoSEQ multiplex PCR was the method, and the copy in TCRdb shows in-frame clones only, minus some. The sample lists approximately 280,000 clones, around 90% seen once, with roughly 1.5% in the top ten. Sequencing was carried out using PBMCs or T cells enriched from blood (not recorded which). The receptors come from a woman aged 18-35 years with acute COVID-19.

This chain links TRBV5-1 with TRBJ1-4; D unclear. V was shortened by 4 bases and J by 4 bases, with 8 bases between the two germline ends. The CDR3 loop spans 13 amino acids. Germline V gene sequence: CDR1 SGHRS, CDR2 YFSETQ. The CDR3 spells CASSRTFNEKLFF. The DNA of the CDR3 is TGCGCCAGCAGCAGAACTTTTAATGAAAAACTGTTTTTT.

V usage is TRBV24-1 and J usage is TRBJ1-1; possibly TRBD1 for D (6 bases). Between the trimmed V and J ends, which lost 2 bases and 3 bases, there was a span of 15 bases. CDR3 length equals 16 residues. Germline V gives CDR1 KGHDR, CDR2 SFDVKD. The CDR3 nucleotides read TGTGCCACCAGTGATTCGTCAGGGGATCGGTACACTGAAGCTTTCTTT. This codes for CATSDSSGDRYTEAFF.

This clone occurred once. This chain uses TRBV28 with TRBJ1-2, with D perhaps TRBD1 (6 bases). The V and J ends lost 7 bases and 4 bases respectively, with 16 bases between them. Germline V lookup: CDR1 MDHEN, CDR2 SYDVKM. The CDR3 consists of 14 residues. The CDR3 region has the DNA TGTGCCAGCAATGAAAAACAGGGAACCTATGGCTACACCTTC. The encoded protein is CASNEKQGTYGYTF.

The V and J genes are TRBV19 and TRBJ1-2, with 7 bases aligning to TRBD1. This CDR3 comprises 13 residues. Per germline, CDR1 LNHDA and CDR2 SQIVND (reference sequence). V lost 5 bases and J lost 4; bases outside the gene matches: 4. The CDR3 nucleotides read TGTGCCAGTAGTGATCAGGGGGGCTATGGCTACACCTTC. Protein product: CASSDQGGYGYTF.

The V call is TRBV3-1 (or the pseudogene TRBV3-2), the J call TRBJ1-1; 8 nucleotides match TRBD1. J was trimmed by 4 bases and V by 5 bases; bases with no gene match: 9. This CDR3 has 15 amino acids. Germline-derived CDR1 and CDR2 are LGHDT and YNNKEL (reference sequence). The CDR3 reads CASSSADRVGTEAFF. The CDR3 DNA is TGTGCCAGCAGCTCTGCGGACAGGGTCGGCACTGAAGCTTTCTTT.

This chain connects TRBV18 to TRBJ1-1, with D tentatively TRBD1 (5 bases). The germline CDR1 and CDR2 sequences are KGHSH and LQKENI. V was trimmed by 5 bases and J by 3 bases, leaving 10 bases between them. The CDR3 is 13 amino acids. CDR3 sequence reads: CASSKGFDTEAFF. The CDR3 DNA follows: TGTGCCAGCTCAAAGGGGTTTGACACTGAAGCTTTCTTT.

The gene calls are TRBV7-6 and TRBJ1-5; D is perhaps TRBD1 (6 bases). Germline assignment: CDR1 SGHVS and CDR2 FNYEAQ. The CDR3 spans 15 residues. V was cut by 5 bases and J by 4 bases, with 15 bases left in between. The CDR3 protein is CASSDQTGRNQPQHF. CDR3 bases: TGTGCCAGCAGCGATCAAACAGGGCGGAATCAGCCCCAGCATTTT. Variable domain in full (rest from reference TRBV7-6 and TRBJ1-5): GAGVSQSPRYKVTKRGQDVALRCDPISGHVSLYWYRQALGQGPEFLTYFNYEAQQDKSGLPNDRFSAERPEGSISTLTIQRTEQRDSAMYRCASSDQTGRNQPQHFGDGTRLSIL.

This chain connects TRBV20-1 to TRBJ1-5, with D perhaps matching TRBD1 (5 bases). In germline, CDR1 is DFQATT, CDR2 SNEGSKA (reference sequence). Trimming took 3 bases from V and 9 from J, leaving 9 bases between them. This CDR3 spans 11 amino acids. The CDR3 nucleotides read TGCAGTGCTAGTCAGGGTTCGCCCCAGCATTTT. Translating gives CSASQGSPQHF.

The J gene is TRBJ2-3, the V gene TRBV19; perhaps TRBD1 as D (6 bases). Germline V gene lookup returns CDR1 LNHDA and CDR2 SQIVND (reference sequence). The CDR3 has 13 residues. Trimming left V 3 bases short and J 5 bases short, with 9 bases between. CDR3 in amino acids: CASSMGAGDTQYF. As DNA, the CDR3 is TGTGCCAGTAGTATGGGGGCGGGAGATACGCAGTATTTT.

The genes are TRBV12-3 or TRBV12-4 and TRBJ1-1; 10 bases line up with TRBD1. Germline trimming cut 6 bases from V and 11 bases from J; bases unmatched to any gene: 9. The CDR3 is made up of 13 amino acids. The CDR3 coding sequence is TGTGCCAGCAGAAGGGACAGGGGATTGGGGGCTTTCTTT. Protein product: CASRRDRGLGAFF.

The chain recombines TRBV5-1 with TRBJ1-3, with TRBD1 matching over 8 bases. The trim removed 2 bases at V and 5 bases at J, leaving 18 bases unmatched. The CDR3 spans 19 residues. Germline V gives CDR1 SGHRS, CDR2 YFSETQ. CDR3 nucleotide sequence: TGCGCCAGCAGCTTTTTCTTCCAAGACAGGGGAAGAAGGAGAAACACCATATATTTT. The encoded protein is CASSFFFQDRGRRRNTIYF.

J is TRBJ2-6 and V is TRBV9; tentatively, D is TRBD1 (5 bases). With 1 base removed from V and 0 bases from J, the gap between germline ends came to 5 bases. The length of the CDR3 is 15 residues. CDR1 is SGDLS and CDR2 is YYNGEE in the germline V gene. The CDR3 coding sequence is TGTGCCAGCAGCGTACAGGGCTCTGGGGCCAACGTCCTGACTTTC. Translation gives CASSVQGSGANVLTF.